A single sample is the source of the 15 T cell receptor beta chains below, sequenced in a study of chronic HIV infection and antiretroviral therapy. MiXCR, applied by TCRdb to the 5' RACE reads, yields one record per CDR3 protein. This sample has just over 30,000 distinct CDR3 sequences, with roughly 9.1% found just once. Specimen: peripheral blood. The source of these receptors is an adult who had HIV and had not received antiretroviral therapy, or was an uninfected healthy control (not recorded which).

This clonotype has more than one count but fewer than ten. This chain links TRBV12-5 with TRBJ1-1; no definite D call. CDR3 length: 12 residues. The V end was cut by 7 bases, the J end by 3 bases, with 9 bases between. Germline lookup yields CDR1 LGHNT and CDR2 FRNRAP. DNA of the CDR3: TGTGCTAGTGCCTTTTACGACACTGAAGCTTTCTTT. It specifies CASAFYDTEAFF.

The sample holds many counts of this clonotype. The chain couples TRBV10-3 to TRBJ1-6; D may be TRBD1 (5 bases). The CDR3 spans 12 residues. Trimming took 10 bases from V and 10 from J, leaving 14 bases between them. Germline CDR1 is ENHRY and CDR2 is SYGVKD. The CDR3: CATGRSTSPLHF. The CDR3 DNA follows: TGTGCCACGGGGCGATCCACCTCACCCCTCCACTTT.

This clonotype was found a few times. The chain is built from TRBV20-1 and TRBJ2-1; 8 nucleotides line up with TRBD2. The CDR3 sequence is 14 residues long. J was trimmed by 7 bases and V by 1 base; bases with no gene match: 6. Germline-derived CDR1 and CDR2 are DFQATT and SNEGSKA (reference sequence). The CDR3 here is CSARASGRGNEQFF. Here the CDR3 DNA reads TGCAGTGCTAGAGCTAGCGGGCGAGGGAATGAGCAGTTCTTC.

The sample holds many counts of this clonotype. J is TRBJ2-7 and V is TRBV20-1; 12 bases align to TRBD2. The CDR3 totals 15 residues. Germline V lookup: CDR1 DFQATT, CDR2 SNEGSKA (reference sequence). V lost 4 bases to trimming and J lost 1 base; unmatched junction nucleotides: 5. CDR3 amino acids: CSAILAGGLSYEQYF. The CDR3, as DNA: TGCAGTGCTATACTAGCGGGGGGCCTTTCCTACGAGCAGTACTTC.

The sample holds many counts of this clonotype. The chain combines TRBV2 with TRBJ1-1; no definite D call. Germline V gene lookup returns CDR1 SNHLY and CDR2 FYNNEI. Deletions cut 4 bases from V and 0 bases from J, with 6 bases between. The length of the CDR3 is 13 residues. The chain's CDR3 is CASSGEMNTEAFF. The CDR3 DNA reads TGTGCCAGCAGTGGGGAAATGAACACTGAAGCTTTCTTT. The full variable domain, rest sourced from reference TRBV2 and TRBJ1-1, is EPEVTQTPSHQVTQMGQEVILRCVPISNHLYFYWYRQILGQKVEFLVSFYNNEISEKSEIFDDQFSVERPDGSNFTLKIRSTKLEDSAMYFCASSGEMNTEAFFGQGTRLTVV.

Many counts were recorded for this clonotype. V gene TRBV12-3 or TRBV12-4 combines with J gene TRBJ2-7, with D hard to call. The CDR3 has 16 residues. V was pared by 5 bases and J by 2 bases, with 19 bases between. Here the CDR3 reads CASSPRGPGSPYEQYF. CDR3 sequence (DNA): TGTGCCAGCAGTCCCCGTGGCCCAGGCAGCCCCTACGAGCAGTACTTC.

This clonotype was detected a few times. The chain links TRBV29-1 to TRBJ1-2; D gene unclear. The germline V gene encodes CDR1 SQVTM and CDR2 ANQGSEA. V was trimmed by 1 base and J by 4 bases, leaving 13 bases between them. The CDR3 has 14 amino acids. CDR3 region: CSVEGQEPSYGYTF. Written as DNA, the CDR3 is TGCAGCGTTGAAGGGCAGGAACCATCCTATGGCTACACCTTC.

At least ten counts were recorded for this clonotype. V usage is TRBV9 and J usage is TRBJ2-5; D gene unclear. Germline CDR1 and CDR2: SGDLS and YYNGEE. The length of the CDR3 is 14 residues. The V gene lost 4 bases and the J gene lost 2 bases, with 12 bases spanning the gap. The chain's CDR3 is CASSPRSLQETQYF. Written as DNA, the CDR3 is TGTGCCAGCAGCCCGAGGTCACTTCAAGAGACCCAGTACTTC.

This clonotype occurred a few times. The chain has TRBV4-1 and TRBJ2-5; 7 positions match TRBD1. The CDR3 runs 14 residues. CDR1 and CDR2 (germline): MGHRA, YSYEKL. V shed 4 bases, J shed 1 base, and the junction held 3 bases outside the gene matches. The DNA for the CDR3 is TGCGCCAGCAGCCCTGACAGGGTCCAAGAGACCCAGTACTTC. Translating it yields CASSPDRVQETQYF.

The V gene is TRBV11-3, the J gene TRBJ2-5; D is unresolved. V was shortened by 1 base and J by 1 base, with 10 bases between the two germline ends. Germline CDR1 SGHNT, CDR2 YENEEA. CDR3 length equals 15 residues. The CDR3 sequence is CASSLASEIQETQYF. The CDR3 DNA reads as TGTGCCAGCAGCTTAGCGTCAGAGATCCAAGAGACCCAGTACTTC.

This clonotype was found many times. V gene TRBV2 combines with J gene TRBJ2-2, with 11 bases that match TRBD1. The CDR3 is 14 amino acids. With V trimmed by 7 bases and J by 6 bases, 4 bases remained unmatched. CDR1 SNHLY and CDR2 FYNNEI come from the germline V gene. CDR3 coding DNA: TGTGCCAGCATAGGACAGGGGGCCGCCGGGGAGCTGTTTTTT. Its translation: CASIGQGAAGELFF.

Relative to its sample, this clonotype is medium-sized. The V gene is TRBV29-1, the J gene TRBJ2-7; 12 bases are a match to TRBD2. CDR1 is SQVTM and CDR2 is ANQGSEA in the germline V gene. V lost 3 bases to trimming and J lost 5 bases; unmatched junction nucleotides: 2. There are 13 residues in the CDR3. The CDR3 DNA is TGCAGCGTTGAGCTAGCGGGAGGGCACGAGCAGTACTTC. It yields the protein CSVELAGGHEQYF.

This clonotype is categorized as medium-sized. The V and J genes are TRBV6-2 or TRBV6-3 and TRBJ2-1; 8 bases are a match to TRBD2. The J segment lost 5 bases and the V segment lost 5 bases, leaving 2 bases of the junction unmatched. The CDR3 is 13 amino acids. Germline loops: CDR1 MNHEY, CDR2 SVGEGT. The CDR3 region has the DNA TGTGCCAGCAGTGAGCGGGAGAACAATGAGCAGTTCTTC. It codes for CASSERENNEQFF.

This clonotype was seen many times. The CDR3, as DNA: TGCGCCAGCAACCTACGACCAGTCGGTAACACCGGGGAGCTGTTTTTT. Protein: CASNLRPVGNTGELFF. This chain uses TRBV5-1 with TRBJ2-2; unclear D gene. The CDR3 length is 16 residues. Germline V gene data show CDR1 as SGHRS and CDR2 as YFSETQ. V gave up 6 bases and J gave up 2 bases, with 17 bases separating them. Supplemented by reference TRBV5-1 and TRBJ2-2, the full variable domain reads KAGVTQTPRYLIKTRGQQVTLSCSPISGHRSVSWYQQTPGQGLQFLFEYFSETQRNKGNFPGRFSGRQFSNSRSEMNVSTLELGDSALYLCASNLRPVGNTGELFFGEGSRLTVL.

This clonotype was found a few times. The V gene is TRBV27, the J gene TRBJ1-5; D uncertain. CDR1 is MNHEY and CDR2 is SMNVEV in the germline V gene (reference sequence). Trimming cost V 4 bases and J 1 base, with 8 bases left between them. The CDR3 runs to 14 residues. Written as DNA, the CDR3 is TGTGCCAGCAGTTGGTCACAGAGCAATCAGCCCCAGCATTTT. Translation: CASSWSQSNQPQHF.